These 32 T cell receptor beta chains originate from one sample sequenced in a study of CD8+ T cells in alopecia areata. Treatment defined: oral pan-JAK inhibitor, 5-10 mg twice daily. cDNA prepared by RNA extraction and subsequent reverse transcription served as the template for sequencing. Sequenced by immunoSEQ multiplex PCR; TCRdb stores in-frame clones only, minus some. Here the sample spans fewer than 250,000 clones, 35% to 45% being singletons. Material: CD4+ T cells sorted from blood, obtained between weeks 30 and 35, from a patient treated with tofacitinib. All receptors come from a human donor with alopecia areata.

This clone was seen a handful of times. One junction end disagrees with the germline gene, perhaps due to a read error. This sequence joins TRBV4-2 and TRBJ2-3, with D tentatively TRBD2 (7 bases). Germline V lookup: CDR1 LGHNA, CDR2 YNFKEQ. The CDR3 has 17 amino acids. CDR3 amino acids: CAISQGRGGTSTDTQYF. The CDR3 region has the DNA TGTGCCATCAGCCAAGGGAGGGGGGGAACTAGCACAGATACGCAGTATTTT.

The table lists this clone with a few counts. The CDR3: CASSLRQGSEKLFF. In DNA, the CDR3 is TGTGCCAGCAGCCTTCGACAGGGTAGCGAAAAACTGTTTTTT. The J gene is TRBJ1-4, the V gene TRBV5-6, with 7 bases aligning to TRBD1. Germline V gives CDR1 SGHDT, CDR2 YYEEEE. V dropped 4 bases and J dropped 8; count of bases not matched to a gene: 8. The CDR3 is 14 amino acids.

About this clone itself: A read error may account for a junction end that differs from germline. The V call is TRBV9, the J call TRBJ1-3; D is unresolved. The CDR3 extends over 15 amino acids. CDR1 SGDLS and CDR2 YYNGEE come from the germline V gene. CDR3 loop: CASSSGEGTGNTTYF. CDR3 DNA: TGTGCCAGCAGCAGTGGGGAGGGTACTGGAAACACCACATATTTT.

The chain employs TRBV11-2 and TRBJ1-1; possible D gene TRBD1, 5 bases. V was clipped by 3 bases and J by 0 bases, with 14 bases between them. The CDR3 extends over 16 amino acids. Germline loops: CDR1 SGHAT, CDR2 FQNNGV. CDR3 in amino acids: CASSFERAGMNTEAFF. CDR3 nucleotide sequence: TGTGCCAGCAGCTTCGAGAGGGCAGGGATGAACACTGAAGCTTTCTTT.

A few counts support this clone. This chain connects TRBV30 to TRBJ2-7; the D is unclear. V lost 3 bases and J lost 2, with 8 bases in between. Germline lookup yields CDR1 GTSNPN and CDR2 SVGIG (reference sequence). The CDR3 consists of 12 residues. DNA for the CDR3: TGTGCCTGGAGGGCAGGCCCCTACGAGCAGTACTTC. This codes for CAWRAGPYEQYF.

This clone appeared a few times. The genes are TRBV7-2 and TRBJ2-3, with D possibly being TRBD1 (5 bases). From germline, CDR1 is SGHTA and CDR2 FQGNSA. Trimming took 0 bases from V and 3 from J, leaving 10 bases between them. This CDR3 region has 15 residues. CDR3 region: CASSLAAAGTDTQYF. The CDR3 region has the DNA TGTGCCAGCAGCTTAGCGGCCGCAGGGACAGATACGCAGTATTTT.

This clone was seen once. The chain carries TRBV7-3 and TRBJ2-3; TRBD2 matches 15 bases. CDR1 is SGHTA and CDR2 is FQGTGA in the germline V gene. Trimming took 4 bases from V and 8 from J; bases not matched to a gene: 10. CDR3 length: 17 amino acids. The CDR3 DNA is TGTGCCAGCAGCTCCCAGGGACTAGCGGGAGGAACCGGTACGCAGTATTTT. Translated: CASSSQGLAGGTGTQYF.

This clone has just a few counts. CDR3 sequence (DNA): TGTGCCAGCAGCTTAGCCGGGGGCCGGTACACTGAAGCTTTCTTT. Its protein product is CASSLAGGRYTEAFF. The chain has TRBV11-2 and TRBJ1-1, with D maybe TRBD1 (6 bases). V shed 1 base and J shed 3 bases, with 12 bases lying between them. The germline V gene has CDR1 SGHAT and CDR2 FQNNGV. The CDR3 has 15 amino acids.

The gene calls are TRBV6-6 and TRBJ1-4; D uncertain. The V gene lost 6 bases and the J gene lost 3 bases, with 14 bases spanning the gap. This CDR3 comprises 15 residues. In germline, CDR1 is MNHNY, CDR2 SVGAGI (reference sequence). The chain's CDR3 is CASRIDSYANEKLFF. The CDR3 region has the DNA TGTGCCAGCAGGATAGACTCCTATGCTAATGAAAAACTGTTTTTT.

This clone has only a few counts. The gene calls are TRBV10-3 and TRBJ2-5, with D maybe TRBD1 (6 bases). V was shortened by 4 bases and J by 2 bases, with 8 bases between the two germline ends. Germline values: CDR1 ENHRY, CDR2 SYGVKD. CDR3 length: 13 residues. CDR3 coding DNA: TGTGCCATCAGTGGGACAGCTCAAGAGACCCAGTACTTC. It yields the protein CAISGTAQETQYF.

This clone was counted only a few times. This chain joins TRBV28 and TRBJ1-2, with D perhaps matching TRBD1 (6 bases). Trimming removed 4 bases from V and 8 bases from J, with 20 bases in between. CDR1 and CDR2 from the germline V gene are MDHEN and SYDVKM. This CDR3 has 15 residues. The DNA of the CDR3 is TGTGCCAGCAGTTGGGACACCCTATCCCCCTTCGGCTACACCTTC. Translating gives CASSWDTLSPFGYTF.

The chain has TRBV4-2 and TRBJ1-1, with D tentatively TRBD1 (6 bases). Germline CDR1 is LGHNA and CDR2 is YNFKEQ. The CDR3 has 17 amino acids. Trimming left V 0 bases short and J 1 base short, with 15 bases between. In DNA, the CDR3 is TGTGCCAGCAGCCAAGAAGGCGTTTTACAGGGGAACACTGAAGCTTTCTTT. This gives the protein CASSQEGVLQGNTEAFF.

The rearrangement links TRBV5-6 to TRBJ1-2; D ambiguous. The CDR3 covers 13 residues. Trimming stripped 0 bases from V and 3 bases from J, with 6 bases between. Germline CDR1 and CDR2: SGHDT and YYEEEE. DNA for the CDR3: TGTGCCAGCAGCTTGGTGGATCACTATGGCTACACCTTC. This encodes CASSLVDHYGYTF.

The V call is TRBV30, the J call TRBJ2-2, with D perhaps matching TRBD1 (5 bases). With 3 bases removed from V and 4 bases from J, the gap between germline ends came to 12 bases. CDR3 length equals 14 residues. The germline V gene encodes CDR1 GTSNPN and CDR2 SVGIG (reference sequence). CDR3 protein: CAWRSGPSTGELFF. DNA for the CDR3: TGTGCCTGGAGGTCAGGGCCCAGCACCGGGGAGCTGTTTTTT.

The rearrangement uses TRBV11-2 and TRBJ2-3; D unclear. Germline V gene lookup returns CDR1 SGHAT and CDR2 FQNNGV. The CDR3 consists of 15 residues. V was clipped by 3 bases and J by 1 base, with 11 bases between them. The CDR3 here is CASSLRRQGTDTQYF. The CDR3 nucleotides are TGTGCCAGCAGCTTGAGGCGCCAGGGCACAGATACGCAGTATTTT.

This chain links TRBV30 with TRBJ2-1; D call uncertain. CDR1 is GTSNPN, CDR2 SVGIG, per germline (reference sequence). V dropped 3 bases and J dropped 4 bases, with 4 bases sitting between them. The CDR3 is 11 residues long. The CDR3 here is CAWSEYNEQFF. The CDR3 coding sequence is TGTGCCTGGAGCGAATACAATGAGCAGTTCTTC.

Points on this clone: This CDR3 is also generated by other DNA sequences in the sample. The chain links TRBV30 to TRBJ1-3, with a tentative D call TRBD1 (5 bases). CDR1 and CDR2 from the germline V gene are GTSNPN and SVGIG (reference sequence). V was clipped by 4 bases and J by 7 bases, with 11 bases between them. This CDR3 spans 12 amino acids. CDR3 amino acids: CAWTRERNTIYF. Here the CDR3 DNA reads TGTGCCTGGACCAGGGAACGGAACACCATATATTTT.

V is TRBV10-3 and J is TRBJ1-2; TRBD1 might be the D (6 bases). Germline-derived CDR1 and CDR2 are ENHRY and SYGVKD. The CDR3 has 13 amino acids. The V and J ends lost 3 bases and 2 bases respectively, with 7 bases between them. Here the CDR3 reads CAISEGGNYGYTF. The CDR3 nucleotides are TGTGCCATCAGTGAAGGGGGGAACTATGGCTACACCTTC.

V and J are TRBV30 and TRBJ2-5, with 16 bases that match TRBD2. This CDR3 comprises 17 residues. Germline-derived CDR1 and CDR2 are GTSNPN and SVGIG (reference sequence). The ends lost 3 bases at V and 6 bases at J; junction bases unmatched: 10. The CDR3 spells CAWSGGTSGRALKTQYF. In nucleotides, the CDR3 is TGTGCCTGGAGCGGGGGGACTAGCGGGAGGGCCTTGAAGACCCAGTACTTC.

CDR3 residues: CASRTDVKTQYF. The CDR3 nucleotides are TGTGCCAGCAGGACTGACGTAAAGACCCAGTACTTC. The V and J genes are TRBV25-1 and TRBJ2-5; D unclear. Trimming pared 6 bases from V and 6 bases from J, leaving 11 bases between. CDR3 length equals 12 residues. CDR1 and CDR2 (germline): MGHDK, SYGVNS.

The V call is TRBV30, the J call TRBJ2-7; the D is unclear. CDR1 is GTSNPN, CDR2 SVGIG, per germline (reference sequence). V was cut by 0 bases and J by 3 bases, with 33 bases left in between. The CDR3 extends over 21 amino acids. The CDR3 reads CAWSVQRVGLMRRSKHYEQYF. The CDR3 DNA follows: TGTGCCTGGAGTGTACAACGGGTAGGTCTGATGCGCAGGAGCAAACACTACGAGCAGTACTTC.

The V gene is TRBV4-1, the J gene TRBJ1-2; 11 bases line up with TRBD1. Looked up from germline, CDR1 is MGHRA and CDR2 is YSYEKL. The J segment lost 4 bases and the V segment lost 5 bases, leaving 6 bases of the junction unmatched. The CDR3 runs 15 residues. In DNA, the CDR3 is TGCGCCAGCAGCTTACGGACAGGGGGCCCCTATGGCTACACCTTC. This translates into CASSLRTGGPYGYTF.

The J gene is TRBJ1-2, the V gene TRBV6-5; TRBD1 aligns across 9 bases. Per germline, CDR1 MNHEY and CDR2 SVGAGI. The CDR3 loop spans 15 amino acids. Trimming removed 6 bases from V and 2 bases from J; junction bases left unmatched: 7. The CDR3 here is CASSPGGTGNYGYTF. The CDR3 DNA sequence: TGTGCCAGCAGCCCAGGGGGGACAGGGAACTATGGCTACACCTTC.

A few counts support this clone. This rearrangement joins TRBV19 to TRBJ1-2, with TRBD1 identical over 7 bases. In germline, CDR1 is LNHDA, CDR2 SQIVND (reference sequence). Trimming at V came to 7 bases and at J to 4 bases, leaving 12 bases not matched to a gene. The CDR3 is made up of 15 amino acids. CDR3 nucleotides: TGTGCCAGTATTTCCCTCCGGGACAGACCCTATGGCTACACCTTC. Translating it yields CASISLRDRPYGYTF.

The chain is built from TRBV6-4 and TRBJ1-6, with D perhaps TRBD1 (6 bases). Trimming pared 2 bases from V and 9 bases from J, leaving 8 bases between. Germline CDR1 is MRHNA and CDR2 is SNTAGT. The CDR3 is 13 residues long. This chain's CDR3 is CASSDGDTSPLHF. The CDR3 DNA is TGTGCCAGCAGTGACGGGGACACTTCACCCCTCCACTTT.

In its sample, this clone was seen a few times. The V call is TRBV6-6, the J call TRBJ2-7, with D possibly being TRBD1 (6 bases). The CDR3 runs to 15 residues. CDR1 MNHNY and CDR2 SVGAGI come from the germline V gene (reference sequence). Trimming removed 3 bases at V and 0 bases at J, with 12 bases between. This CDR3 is CASSYLQGSSYEQYF. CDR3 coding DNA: TGTGCCAGCAGTTATTTGCAGGGGTCCTCCTACGAGCAGTACTTC.

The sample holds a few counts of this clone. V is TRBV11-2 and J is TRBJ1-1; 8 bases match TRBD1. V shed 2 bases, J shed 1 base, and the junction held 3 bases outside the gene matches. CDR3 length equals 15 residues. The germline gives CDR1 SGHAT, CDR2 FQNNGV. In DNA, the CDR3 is TGTGCCAGCAGCTTACGGACAGGGAGGAACACTGAAGCTTTCTTT. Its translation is CASSLRTGRNTEAFF.

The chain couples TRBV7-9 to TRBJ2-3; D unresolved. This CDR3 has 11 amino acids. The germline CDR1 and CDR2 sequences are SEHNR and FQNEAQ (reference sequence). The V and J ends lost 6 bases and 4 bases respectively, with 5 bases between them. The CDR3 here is CASRMADTQYF. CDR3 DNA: TGTGCCAGCAGGATGGCAGATACGCAGTATTTT.

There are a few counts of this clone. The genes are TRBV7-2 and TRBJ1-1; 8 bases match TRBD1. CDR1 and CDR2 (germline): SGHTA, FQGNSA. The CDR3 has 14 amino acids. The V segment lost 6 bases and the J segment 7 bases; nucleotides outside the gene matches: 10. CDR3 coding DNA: TGTGCCAGCAGACTTAATCCGGACAGGGTTGAAGCTTTCTTT. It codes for CASRLNPDRVEAFF.

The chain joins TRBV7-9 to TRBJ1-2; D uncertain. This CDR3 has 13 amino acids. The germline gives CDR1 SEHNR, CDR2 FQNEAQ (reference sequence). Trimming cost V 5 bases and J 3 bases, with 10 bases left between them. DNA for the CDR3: TGTGCCAGCAGCCGGTCCGAGGACTATGGCTACACCTTC. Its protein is CASSRSEDYGYTF.

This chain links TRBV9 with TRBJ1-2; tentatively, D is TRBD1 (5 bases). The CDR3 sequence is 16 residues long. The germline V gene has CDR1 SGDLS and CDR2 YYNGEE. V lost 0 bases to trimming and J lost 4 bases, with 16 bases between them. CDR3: CASSVVSSGRIYGYTF. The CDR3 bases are TGTGCCAGCAGCGTAGTTTCGTCAGGGAGGATCTATGGCTACACCTTC.

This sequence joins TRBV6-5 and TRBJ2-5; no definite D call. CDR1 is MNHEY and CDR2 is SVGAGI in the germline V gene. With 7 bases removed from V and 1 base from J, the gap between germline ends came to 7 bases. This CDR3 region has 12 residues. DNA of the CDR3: TGTGCCAGCATGGCACCCCAAGAGACCCAGTACTTC. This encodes CASMAPQETQYF.